This T cell receptor beta chain was captured by sequencing in a study of T cells in Graves' hyperthyroidism and ophthalmopathy. Study-wide points: Stable hyperthyroidism was separated from ophthalmopathy by a model based on 13 V-J features.

V lost 1 base, J lost 2 bases, and 5 bases stayed unmatched. The CDR3 is made up of 16 amino acids. CDR1 and CDR2 from the germline V gene are SEHNR and FQNEAQ (reference sequence). This clonotype occurred a few times. Antigen unknown. RNA transcripts served as the template for amplifying TCR beta CDR3 regions. A set of HTBI primers served as the primers for a first-round RT-PCR of the TCR CDR3. TCRdb reanalysed the multiplex PCR reads using MiXCR and keeps one entry per CDR3 protein. The top ten hold 64% of the sample, which has hundreds of thousands of distinct CDR3 sequences, roughly 22% seen once. The chain has TRBV7-9 and TRBJ2-3; the match to TRBD2 covers 8 bases. This clonotype originated in a man in his thirties or forties with Graves' ophthalmopathy. Sequencing used blood. Here the CDR3 reads CASSLGTSRYTDTQYF. CDR3 in DNA: TGTGCCAGCAGCTTAGGGACTAGCCGATACACAGATACGCAGTATTTT.